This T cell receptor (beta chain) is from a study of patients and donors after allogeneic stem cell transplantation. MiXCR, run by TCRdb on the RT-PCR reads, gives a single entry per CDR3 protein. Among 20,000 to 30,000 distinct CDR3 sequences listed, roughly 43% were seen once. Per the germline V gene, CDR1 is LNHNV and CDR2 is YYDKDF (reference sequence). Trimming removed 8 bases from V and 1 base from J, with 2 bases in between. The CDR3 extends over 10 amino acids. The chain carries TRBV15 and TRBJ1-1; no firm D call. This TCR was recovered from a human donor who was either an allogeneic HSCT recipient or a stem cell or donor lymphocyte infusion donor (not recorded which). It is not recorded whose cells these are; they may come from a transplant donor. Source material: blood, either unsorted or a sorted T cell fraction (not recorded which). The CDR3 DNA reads TGTGCCACCGCGAACACTGAAGCTTTCTTT. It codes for CATANTEAFF.